A selection of T cell receptor beta chains follows, all from one sample in a study of CD8+CD57+ T cells in acquired aplastic anemia. TCRdb used MiXCR to reprocess the reads, holding one entry per CDR3 protein. The sample contains about 110,000 distinct CDR3 sequences, around half of which appear only once. Sample: sorted CD4+, CD8+, or CD8+CD57+ T cells (not recorded which) from PBMCs. These receptors came from a human donor in good health, serving as a control. Each CDR3 is given with its conserved first and last residue. A D gene is named only where the DNA matches it firmly. A row's size may be missing; if present it is once, few, many or a size class.

d_call	j_call	v_call	clone_size	cdr3_nt	cdr3_aa
.	TRBJ1-6	TRBV10-3	once	TGTGCCATCAGTGCGTCAAGCTCCTATAATTCACCCCTCCACTTT	CAISASSSYNSPLHF
TRBD1	TRBJ1-2	TRBV29-1	.	TGCAGCGTTGAGACAGGGGGAAGCTATGGCTACACCTTC	CSVETGGSYGYTF
.	TRBJ1-2	TRBV5-5	.	TGTGCCAGCAGCTTGCGCGGGGGGGCGCACGGCTACACCTTC	CASSLRGGAHGYTF
TRBD2	TRBJ2-7	TRBV5-4	.	TGTGCCAGCAGCATCCTAGCGGGGGGGGCCTACGAGCAGTACTTC	CASSILAGGAYEQYF
TRBD2	TRBJ2-1	TRBV10-3	.	TGTGCCAGCAGTTACCAAGCCTGGGGGGGAAGACTTTTTGAGCAGTTCTTC	CASSYQAWGGRLFEQFF
.	TRBJ2-7	TRBV25-1	many	TGTGCCAGCAGTGGGGGGGGCAGGGGGCACGAGCAGTACTTC	CASSGGGRGHEQYF
.	TRBJ2-1	TRBV7-9	.	TGTGCCAGCAGCACTAGACCGGACAATGAGCAGTTCTTC	CASSTRPDNEQFF
.	TRBJ2-7	TRBV10-2	.	TGCGCCAGCAGTGAGGGGCACTCCTACGAGCAGTACTTC	CASSEGHSYEQYF
.	TRBJ2-2	TRBV5-1	many	TGCGCCAGCCAAGGGGCCGGGGAGCTGTTTTTT	CASQGAGELFF
.	TRBJ1-5	TRBV7-2	.	TGTGCCAGCAGCTTAGACCAGAATCAGCCCCAGCATTTT	CASSLDQNQPQHF
TRBD2	TRBJ2-7	TRBV9	many	TGTGCCAGCAGCGTAGGGGTTAGCGGGGGCTACGAGCAGTACTTC	CASSVGVSGGYEQYF
.	TRBJ1-5	TRBV3-1	.	TGTGCCAGCAGCCAAGATGACTTTGGAAGTCAGCCCCAGCATTTT	CASSQDDFGSQPQHF
.	TRBJ1-2	TRBV19	.	TGTGCCAGTAGTATTTCAGGTCGCTTAGGTTACACCTTC	CASSISGRLGYTF
TRBD1	TRBJ2-5	TRBV7-7	many	TGTGCCAGCAGCGCACAGGGGGCTGAGACCCAGTACTTC	CASSAQGAETQYF
.	TRBJ2-3	TRBV24-1	.	TGTGCCACCAGTGCCCGGGGGCCCCGCGCGACAGATACGCAGTATTTT	CATSARGPRATDTQYF
.	TRBJ1-3	TRBV20-1	many	TGCAGTGCTAGAGGGAAACAGACGGCCTCTGGAAACACCATATATTTT	CSARGKQTASGNTIYF
.	TRBJ2-5	TRBV3-1	few	TGTGCCAGCAGCTTGCTTGGGGGGTCTCAAGAGACCCAGTACTTC	CASSLLGGSQETQYF
.	TRBJ2-7	TRBV7-9	few	TGTGCCAGCAGCCAAGGGGTGTCAGACGAGCAGTACTTC	CASSQGVSDEQYF
.	TRBJ1-2	TRBV20-1	.	TGCAGTGCTAGAGGGGCGAATTTTGATGGCTACACCTTC	CSARGANFDGYTF
.	TRBJ2-1	TRBV25-1	.	TGTGCCAGCAGCTTAGTTGCGGGGTACTACAATGAGCAGTTCTTC	CASSLVAGYYNEQFF
.	TRBJ1-5	TRBV7-8	few	TGTGCCAGCAGCTTAGCTGACAATGGCAATCAGCCCCAGCATTTT	CASSLADNGNQPQHF
TRBD1	TRBJ2-7	TRBV6-2/TRBV6-3	many	TGTGCCAGCTCGACAGGGTCCTACGAGCAGTACTTC	CASSTGSYEQYF
TRBD1	TRBJ1-5	TRBV12-3/TRBV12-4	many	TGTGCCAGCAGCTCCGACAGGGCCATAAATCAGCCCCAGCATTTT	CASSSDRAINQPQHF
.	TRBJ2-7	TRBV20-1	.	TGCAGTGCTAGAGTTTTGGAGGACTACGAGCAGTACTTC	CSARVLEDYEQYF
.	TRBJ1-5	TRBV4-1	.	TGCGCCAGCAGCCCAGTCGGAGACAGTTACAATAGCAATCAGCCCCAGCATTTT	CASSPVGDSYNSNQPQHF
TRBD1	TRBJ2-7	TRBV25-1	many	TGTGCCAGCAGCCCCCCGGGGACAGGGGGCGACGAGCAGTACTTC	CASSPPGTGGDEQYF
.	TRBJ1-5	TRBV24-1	.	TGTGCCACCAGTGATTCCTCAGATCAGCCCCAGCATTTT	CATSDSSDQPQHF
.	TRBJ1-1	TRBV12-3/TRBV12-4	.	TGTGCCAGCACTTTAACAGGGACGGGAACTGAAGCTTTCTTT	CASTLTGTGTEAFF
.	TRBJ2-7	TRBV5-5	.	TGTGCCAGCAGCTCACCCGTCTCCTACGAGCAGTACTTC	CASSSPVSYEQYF
.	TRBJ2-3	TRBV12-3/TRBV12-4	many	TGTGCCAGCAGTTCGACCGGGACTCGAGCGGAGTTT	CASSSTGTRAEF
TRBD1	TRBJ1-1	TRBV6-2/TRBV6-3	many	TGTGCCAGCAGCGACAGGGGGTCGGGGACTGAAGCTTTCTTT	CASSDRGSGTEAFF
.	TRBJ1-5	TRBV12-3/TRBV12-4	many	TGTGCCAGCAGTCTGTCGGGGAATCAGCCCCAGCATTTT	CASSLSGNQPQHF
TRBD1	TRBJ2-7	TRBV15	.	TGTGCCACCAGCAGAGATATAGGGGGCAGTTACGAGCAGTACTTC	CATSRDIGGSYEQYF
TRBD2	TRBJ2-3	TRBV5-4	.	TGTGCCAGCAGCTTGTTTCCCAGCGGGGGGCCAGGTCCCGATACGCAGTATTTT	CASSLFPSGGPGPDTQYF
TRBD1	TRBJ2-7	TRBV2	.	TGTGCCAGCCGGGACAGGGGATTTGGCGAGCAGTACTTC	CASRDRGFGEQYF
.	TRBJ2-7	TRBV7-8	few	TGTGCCAGCACCGGACCGACAGTCTCCTACGAGCAGTACTTC	CASTGPTVSYEQYF
TRBD2	TRBJ2-1	TRBV6-4	many	TGTGCCAGCAGTGACTCGCGGGGGGGCAATGAGCAGTTCTTC	CASSDSRGGNEQFF
TRBD1	TRBJ1-6	TRBV27	many	TGTGCCACATGGGACAGGGTAGGCTATAATTCACCCCTCCACTTT	CATWDRVGYNSPLHF
TRBD1	TRBJ1-5	TRBV12-3/TRBV12-4	.	TGTGCCAGCAGTTTAACGGGACAGGGGCAGCCCCAGCATTTT	CASSLTGQGQPQHF
TRBD2	TRBJ2-1	TRBV20-1	.	TGCAGTGCTAGAGACGGCGGGGGGTACAATGAGCAGTTCTTC	CSARDGGGYNEQFF
.	TRBJ1-6	TRBV5-5	once	TGTGCCAGCAGCTTGCGTGAGGTTGTGGCCCTCCACTTT	CASSLREVVALHF
TRBD2	TRBJ2-7	TRBV13	.	TGTGCCAGCAGCCCGAGAGGGCTAGCGGGGGTGGAGCAGTACTTC	CASSPRGLAGVEQYF
.	TRBJ1-1	TRBV5-6	many	TGTGCCAGCCATAAGAAGAACACTGAAGCTTTCTTT	CASHKKNTEAFF
.	TRBJ1-1	TRBV5-1	many	TGCGCCAGCAGCTTGCCAGGTCAGAACACTGAAGCTTTCTTT	CASSLPGQNTEAFF
TRBD1	TRBJ1-1	TRBV9	many	TGTGCCAGCAGCGCCTTACAGGGGGCGGACACTGAAGCTTTCTTT	CASSALQGADTEAFF
TRBD1	TRBJ1-6	TRBV5-4	.	TGTGCCAGCAGCTACTACGGGACAGGGAGTTCACCCCTCCACTTT	CASSYYGTGSSPLHF
.	TRBJ1-6	TRBV15	many	TGTGCCACCAGCGGAATAGACAGGAGCTCCTATAATTCACCCCTCCACTTT	CATSGIDRSSYNSPLHF
.	TRBJ2-1	TRBV29-1	.	TGCAGCGTTGGAGCGCTGGGGACCTACAATGAGCAGTTCTTC	CSVGALGTYNEQFF
.	TRBJ1-1	TRBV11-2	many	TGTGCCAGCAGCTCTGTGGTTAGTCCGGGAGCTTTCTTT	CASSSVVSPGAFF
.	TRBJ2-3	TRBV6-5	many	TGTGCCAGCAGTTACTTGGCAGGGGAACAAACAGATACGCAGTATTTT	CASSYLAGEQTDTQYF
TRBD1	TRBJ1-1	TRBV25-1	few	TGTGCCAGCAGTGCCTGGACAGGGGGGATGAACACTGAAGCTTTCTTT	CASSAWTGGMNTEAFF
.	TRBJ1-1	TRBV2	.	TGTGCCAGCAGGGGAGGAAGGAACACTGAAGCTTTCTTT	CASRGGRNTEAFF
.	TRBJ2-3	TRBV29-1	few	TGCAGCTTTTACTCGGCGGATACGCAGTATTTT	CSFYSADTQYF
.	TRBJ2-5	TRBV20-1	.	TGCAGTGCTGTCCAGCGGACCCAAGAGACCCAGTACTTC	CSAVQRTQETQYF